The rows below give T cell receptor beta chains drawn from one sample of a study of cytomegalovirus exposure and HLA in healthy donors. Method: immunoSEQ multiplex PCR; TCRdb's copy keeps in-frame clones and lacks some. The sample has roughly 88,000 clones; the top ten hold approximately 15%. Sequencing used PBMCs. All receptors come from a middle-aged man in good health and CMV-seropositive. The CDR3 runs from the conserved cysteine through the conserved F or W. A D gene is named only where the DNA matches it firmly.

v_gene	d_gene	j_gene	CDR3aa	CDR3nt
TRBV10-3	.	TRBJ1-5	CAISAAGWQPQHF	TGTGCCATCAGTGCTGCAGGCTGGCAGCCCCAGCATTTT
TRBV5-4	.	TRBJ2-3	CASSLWGGTDTQYF	TGTGCCAGCAGCTTGTGGGGCGGCACAGATACGCAGTATTTT
TRBV9	TRBD2	TRBJ2-1	CASSLGTSVYNEQFF	TGTGCCAGCAGCCTAGGGACTAGCGTCTACAATGAGCAGTTCTTC
TRBV11-3	.	TRBJ2-7	CASSLGETRSYEQYF	TGTGCCAGCAGCTTAGGGGAGACTAGATCCTACGAGCAGTACTTC
TRBV10-1	.	TRBJ1-2	CASSEGPGYGYTF	TGCGCCAGCAGTGAGGGTCCCGGCTATGGCTACACCTTC
TRBV4-2	.	TRBJ2-5	CASSQPEWAQETQYF	TGTGCCAGCAGCCAACCGGAATGGGCCCAAGAGACCCAGTACTTC
TRBV7-9	TRBD2	TRBJ2-2	CASSRLGGRATGELFF	TGTGCCAGCAGCCGATTGGGCGGGAGGGCCACCGGGGAGCTGTTTTTT
TRBV6-1	.	TRBJ1-2	CASRGERVEGGYTF	TGTGCCAGCAGGGGAGAGCGGGTAGAAGGAGGCTACACCTTC
TRBV30	.	TRBJ1-5	CAWTPPIARGLFSNQPQHF	TGTGCCTGGACCCCCCCCATTGCCCGAGGTTTATTTAGCAATCAGCCCCAGCATTTT
TRBV5-8	TRBD1	TRBJ2-7	CASSFGDRGYEQYF	TGTGCCAGCAGCTTTGGGGACAGGGGCTACGAGCAGTACTTC
TRBV27	.	TRBJ2-1	CASSFWGSRQFF	TGTGCCAGCAGTTTTTGGGGCTCGCGGCAGTTCTTC
TRBV9	TRBD2	TRBJ2-1	CASSVGEGKTYNEQFF	TGTGCCAGCAGCGTAGGGGAGGGCAAAACTTACAATGAGCAGTTCTTC
TRBV30	.	TRBJ1-5	CAWRGQNNQPQHF	TGTGCCTGGCGAGGACAGAACAATCAGCCCCAGCATTTT
TRBV7-9	.	TRBJ1-1	CASGVRNTEAFF	TGTGCCAGCGGAGTCAGGAACACTGAAGCTTTCTTT
TRBV7-2	.	TRBJ2-7	CASSLTTGGGYEQYF	TGTGCCAGCAGCCTAACAACAGGGGGGGGCTACGAGCAGTACTTC
TRBV10-3	TRBD2	TRBJ2-1	CAIDKAGGLSEQFF	TGTGCCATCGACAAAGCGGGAGGTTTAAGTGAGCAGTTCTTC
TRBV4-2	.	TRBJ2-2	CASSPRGPRAGGELFF	TGTGCCAGCAGCCCCCGGGGCCCCCGAGCGGGCGGGGAGCTGTTTTTT
TRBV7-7	TRBD1	TRBJ1-5	CASSLGYRGVSNQPQHF	TGTGCTAGCAGCTTAGGCTACAGGGGGGTGAGCAATCAGCCCCAGCATTTT
TRBV7-9	TRBD1	TRBJ2-3	CASSPGQTNTQYF	TGTGCCAGCAGCCCGGGACAGACCAATACGCAGTATTTT
TRBV11-2	TRBD2	TRBJ2-1	CASSSWEGRANEQFF	TGTGCCAGCAGCTCTTGGGAGGGCCGGGCCAATGAGCAGTTCTTC
TRBV18	.	TRBJ1-1	CASSPRGGGSNTEAFF	TGTGCCAGCTCACCCCGGGGAGGGGGATCGAACACTGAAGCTTTCTTT
TRBV5-1	.	TRBJ1-4	CASSSPGAGNEKLFF	TGCGCCAGCAGCTCGCCAGGGGCCGGCAATGAAAAACTGTTTTTT
TRBV13	TRBD1	TRBJ2-1	CASSFGTGGRYEQFF	TGTGCCAGCAGCTTCGGGACAGGGGGGAGGTATGAGCAGTTCTTC
TRBV11-2	TRBD1	TRBJ1-1	CASRRRDRAVNTEAFF	TGTGCCAGCAGGCGCCGGGACAGGGCGGTGAACACTGAAGCTTTCTTT
TRBV2	TRBD2	TRBJ2-7	CASNPGLAVQYF	TGTGCCAGCAACCCGGGACTAGCGGTACAGTACTTC
TRBV7-2	.	TRBJ2-3	CASRRRSFSTDTQYF	TGTGCCAGCAGACGGAGGAGTTTTAGCACAGATACGCAGTATTTT
TRBV5-1	TRBD2	TRBJ2-1	CASSSRISVVSGRGNEQFF	TGCGCCAGCAGCTCTCGGATCTCGGTGGTTAGCGGGAGGGGGAATGAGCAGTTCTTC
TRBV15	TRBD1	TRBJ1-4	CATSKGTGGSAGGKLFF	TGTGCCACCAGCAAGGGAACAGGGGGTTCTGCTGGGGGGAAACTGTTTTTT
TRBV7-9	TRBD1	TRBJ1-2	CASSWGQGAFYGYTF	TGTGCCAGCAGCTGGGGACAGGGGGCCTTTTATGGCTACACCTTC